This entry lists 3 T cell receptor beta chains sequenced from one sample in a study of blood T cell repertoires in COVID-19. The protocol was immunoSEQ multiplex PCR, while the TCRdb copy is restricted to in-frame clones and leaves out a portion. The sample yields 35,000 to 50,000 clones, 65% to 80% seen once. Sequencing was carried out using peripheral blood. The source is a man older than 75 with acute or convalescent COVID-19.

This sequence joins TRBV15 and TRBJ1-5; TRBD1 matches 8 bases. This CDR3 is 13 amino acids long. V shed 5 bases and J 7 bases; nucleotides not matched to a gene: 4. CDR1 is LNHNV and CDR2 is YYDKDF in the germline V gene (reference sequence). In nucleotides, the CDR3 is TGTGCCACCAGCGGACAGGGAGGACAGCCCCAGCATTTT. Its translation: CATSGQGGQPQHF. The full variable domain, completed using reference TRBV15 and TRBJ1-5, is DAMVIQNPRYQVTQFGKPVTLSCSQTLNHNVMYWYQQKSSQAPKLLFHYYDKDFNNEADTPDNFQSRRPNTSFCFLDIRSPGLGDTAMYLCATSGQGGQPQHFGDGTRLSIL.

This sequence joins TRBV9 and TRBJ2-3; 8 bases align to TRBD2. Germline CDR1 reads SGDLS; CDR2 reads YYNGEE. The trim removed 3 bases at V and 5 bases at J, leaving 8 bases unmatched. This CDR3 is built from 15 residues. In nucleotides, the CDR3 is TGTGCCAGCAGCGGTGTTTCCGGGACTAGAGATACGCAGTATTTT. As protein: CASSGVSGTRDTQYF. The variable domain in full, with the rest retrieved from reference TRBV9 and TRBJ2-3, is DSGVTQTPKHLITATGQRVTLRCSPRSGDLSVYWYQQSLDQGLQFLIQYYNGEERAKGNILERFSAQQFPDLHSELNLSSLELGDSALYFCASSGVSGTRDTQYFGPGTRLTVL.

This CDR3 is CASSPWTGETEAFF. In nucleotides, the CDR3 is TGTGCCAGCAGTCCCTGGACAGGGGAAACTGAAGCTTTCTTT. The V and J genes are TRBV9 and TRBJ1-1; 9 positions agree with TRBD1. V was clipped by 5 bases and J by 5 bases; unmatched bases: 7. Germline CDR1 SGDLS, CDR2 YYNGEE. The CDR3 is made up of 14 amino acids.